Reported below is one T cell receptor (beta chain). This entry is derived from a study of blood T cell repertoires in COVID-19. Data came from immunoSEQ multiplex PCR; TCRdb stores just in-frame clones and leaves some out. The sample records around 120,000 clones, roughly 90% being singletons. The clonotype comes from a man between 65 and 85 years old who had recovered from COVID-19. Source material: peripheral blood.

The CDR3 coding sequence is TGCGCCAGCAGCCCAGGACTAGCGGGGGAGACCCAGTACTTC. Translating it yields CASSPGLAGETQYF. This sequence joins TRBV5-1 and TRBJ2-5; 12 bases are a match to TRBD2. CDR3 size: 14 residues. V shed 4 bases and J 5 bases; nucleotides not matched to a gene: 3. CDR1 and CDR2 (germline): SGHRS, YFSETQ. The variable domain in full, with the rest retrieved from reference TRBV5-1 and TRBJ2-5, is KAGVTQTPRYLIKTRGQQVTLSCSPISGHRSVSWYQQTPGQGLQFLFEYFSETQRNKGNFPGRFSGRQFSNSRSEMNVSTLELGDSALYLCASSPGLAGETQYFGPGTRLLVL.